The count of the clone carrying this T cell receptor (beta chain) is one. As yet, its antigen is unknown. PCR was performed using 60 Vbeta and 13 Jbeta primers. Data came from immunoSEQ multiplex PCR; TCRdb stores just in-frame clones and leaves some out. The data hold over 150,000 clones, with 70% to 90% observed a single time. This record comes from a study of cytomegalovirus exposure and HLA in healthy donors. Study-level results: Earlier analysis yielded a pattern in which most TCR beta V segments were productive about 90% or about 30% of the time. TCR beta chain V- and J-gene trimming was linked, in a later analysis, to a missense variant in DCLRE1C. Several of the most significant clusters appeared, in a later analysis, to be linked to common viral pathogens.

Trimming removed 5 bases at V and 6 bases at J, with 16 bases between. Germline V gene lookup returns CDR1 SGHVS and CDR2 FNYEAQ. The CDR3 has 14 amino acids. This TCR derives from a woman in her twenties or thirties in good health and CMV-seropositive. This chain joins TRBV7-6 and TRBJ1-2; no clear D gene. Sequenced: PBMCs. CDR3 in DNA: TGTGCCAGCAGCCCTGCTGACATAACCCATGGCTACACCTTC. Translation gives CASSPADITHGYTF.